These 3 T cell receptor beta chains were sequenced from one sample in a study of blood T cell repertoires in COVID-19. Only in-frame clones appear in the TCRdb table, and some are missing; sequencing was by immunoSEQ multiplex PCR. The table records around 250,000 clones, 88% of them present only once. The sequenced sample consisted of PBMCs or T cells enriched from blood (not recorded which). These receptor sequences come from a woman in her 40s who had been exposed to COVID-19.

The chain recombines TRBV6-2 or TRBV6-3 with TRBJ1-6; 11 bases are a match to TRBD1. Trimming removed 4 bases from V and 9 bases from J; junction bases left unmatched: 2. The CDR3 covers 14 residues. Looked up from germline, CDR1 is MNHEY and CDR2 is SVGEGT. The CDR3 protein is CASSFGTGGSPLHF. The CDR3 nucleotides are TGTGCCAGCAGTTTCGGGACAGGGGGTTCACCCCTCCACTTT.

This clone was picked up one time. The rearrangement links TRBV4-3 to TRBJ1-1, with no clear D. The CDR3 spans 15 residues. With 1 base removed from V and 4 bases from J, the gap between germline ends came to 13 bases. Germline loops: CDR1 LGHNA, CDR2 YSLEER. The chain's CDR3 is CASSQVEGGATEAFF. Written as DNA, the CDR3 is TGCGCCAGCAGCCAAGTGGAGGGAGGAGCCACTGAAGCTTTCTTT.

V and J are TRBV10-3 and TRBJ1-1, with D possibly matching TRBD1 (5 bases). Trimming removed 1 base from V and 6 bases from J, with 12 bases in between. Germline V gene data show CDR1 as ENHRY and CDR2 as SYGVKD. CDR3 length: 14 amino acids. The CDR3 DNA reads TGTGCCATCAGTGAGTTAGGGGATAGGGCTGAAGCTTTCTTT. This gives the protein CAISELGDRAEAFF.